Sequencing of this TCR beta chain was carried out in a study of shared clonotypes between healthy human individuals. Study details: A couple of female and three male donors aged 18 to 49 were enrolled. Per donor, three plates held CD4 naive cells, three held CD4 memory, two held CD8 naive and one held CD8 memory. Overall study results and limits: Several donors showed sharing of approximately 5% of naive CD4 clonotypes.

Profiling relied on immunoSEQ multiplex PCR, and the TCRdb table lists in-frame clones only, not all of them. The sample includes about 990,000 clones, 75% to 80% seen only once; the top ten take 0.6% to 0.7%. Worth noting for this clone: The target antigen is unknown.

This CDR3 region has 15 residues. Germline V gene lookup returns CDR1 SGHRS and CDR2 YFSETQ. V lost 4 bases and J 5 bases, leaving 16 bases between the germline ends. The sequence was obtained from a man aged 18 to 30 in good health. Some clones in this sample may be carry-over from other donors' samples. This chain uses TRBV5-1 with TRBJ1-5; D possibly corresponds to TRBD1 (5 bases). The sequenced sample consisted of memory CD4+ T cells from PBMCs. The subset was: CD45RA-negative fraction. The DNA for the CDR3 is TGCGCCAGCAGCCTGGACCCCGGGACCGATCAGCCCCAGCATTTT. This encodes CASSLDPGTDQPQHF. Together with reference TRBV5-1 and TRBJ1-5, the CDR3 gives the full variable domain: KAGVTQTPRYLIKTRGQQVTLSCSPISGHRSVSWYQQTPGQGLQFLFEYFSETQRNKGNFPGRFSGRQFSNSRSEMNVSTLELGDSALYLCASSLDPGTDQPQHFGDGTRLSIL.